The 21 T cell receptor beta chains listed next were all sequenced from one sample in a study of graft-versus-host responses after intestinal transplantation. Assay: immunoSEQ multiplex PCR; the TCRdb copy retains only in-frame clones and omits some. Of about 78,000 clones in the sample, around 87% were seen once. The antigens for these receptors are not known. Sequencing used unstimulated CD8+ T cells sorted from spleen or lymph node cells, obtained before transplant. These receptors were taken from a human donor who was the organ donor for an intestinal transplant.

CDR3 sequence (DNA): TGTGCCAGTAGTATATTAGGGACAGGGTCCCATCAGCCCCAGCATTTT. It is translated as CASSILGTGSHQPQHF. The chain is built from TRBV19 and TRBJ1-5; TRBD1 aligns across 9 bases. There are 16 residues in the CDR3. Germline V gives CDR1 LNHDA, CDR2 SQIVND (reference sequence). With V trimmed by 2 bases and J by 5 bases, 7 bases remained unmatched.

This clone was picked up one time. V usage is TRBV7-9 and J usage is TRBJ1-4; 7 nucleotides match TRBD1. This CDR3 comprises 14 residues. With 5 bases clipped from V and 7 bases from J, the junction kept 7 bases outside the gene matches. The V gene's germline CDR1 is SEHNR and CDR2 FQNEAQ (reference sequence). The CDR3 DNA follows: TGTGCCAGCAGCACCACAGGGGTTGGTGAAAAACTGTTTTTT. This codes for CASSTTGVGEKLFF.

This rearrangement joins TRBV5-5 to TRBJ2-7, with a weak D call TRBD2 (7 bases). Trimming pared 4 bases from V and 0 bases from J, leaving 14 bases between. The CDR3 is 15 amino acids. CDR1 and CDR2 (germline): SGHKS, YYEKEE (reference sequence). CDR3: CASSRRGGLSYEQYV. The CDR3 DNA is TGTGCCAGCAGCCGCCGCGGGGGCCTCTCCTACGAGCAGTACGTC.

The V call is TRBV7-9, the J call TRBJ2-3; TRBD1 might be the D (6 bases). CDR1 SEHNR and CDR2 FQNEAQ come from the germline V gene (reference sequence). The CDR3 has 16 amino acids. The V end was cut by 4 bases, the J end by 0 bases, with 14 bases between. CDR3 nucleotides: TGTGCCAGCAGCTCACCTCTGACAGGAAGCACAGATACGCAGTATTTT. It yields the protein CASSSPLTGSTDTQYF.

The chain employs TRBV19 and TRBJ1-6; tentative D call: TRBD1 (6 bases). The CDR3 covers 20 residues. With 3 bases removed from V and 7 bases from J, the gap between germline ends came to 28 bases. Per germline, CDR1 LNHDA and CDR2 SQIVND (reference sequence). The CDR3 region has the DNA TGTGCCAGTAGTATCCCGCCCGGGACACGGGTCGTTGCGGAGAATTCACCCCTCCACTTT. It encodes CASSIPPGTRVVAENSPLHF.

This clone was observed a single time. The chain links TRBV7-9 to TRBJ1-2; 7 positions agree with TRBD1. The CDR3 is 16 residues long. The V and J ends lost 1 base and 1 base, in that order; junction bases with no gene match: 6. In germline, CDR1 is SEHNR, CDR2 FQNEAQ (reference sequence). CDR3 residues: CASSLVGTAVNYGYTF. The CDR3 DNA is TGTGCCAGCAGCTTAGTCGGGACAGCTGTTAACTATGGCTACACCTTC.

The chain uses TRBV9 and TRBJ1-1; weak D call: TRBD1 (6 bases). The germline V gene encodes CDR1 SGDLS and CDR2 YYNGEE. The CDR3 is 14 residues long. Trimming took off 0 bases at V and 6 bases at J, with 12 bases between the two ends. CDR3 in amino acids: CASSVGGGYPEAFF. The CDR3 DNA is TGTGCCAGCAGCGTAGGAGGGGGTTACCCTGAAGCTTTCTTT. Variable domain in full (rest from reference TRBV9 and TRBJ1-1): DSGVTQTPKHLITATGQRVTLRCSPRSGDLSVYWYQQSLDQGLQFLIQYYNGEERAKGNILERFSAQQFPDLHSELNLSSLELGDSALYFCASSVGGGYPEAFFGQGTRLTVV.

To note about this clone: Within the sample, other DNA sequences also encode this same CDR3. The chain combines TRBV7-6 with TRBJ1-2; TRBD1 is a possible D gene (5 bases). Germline assignment: CDR1 SGHVS and CDR2 FNYEAQ. Trimming took 5 bases from V and 3 from J, leaving 13 bases between them. The CDR3 has 14 residues. The CDR3 is CASSPQEMHYGYTF. For the CDR3, the DNA is TGTGCCAGCAGCCCACAGGAAATGCACTATGGCTACACCTTC.

J is TRBJ1-1 and V is TRBV11-2, with D hard to call. The germline gives CDR1 SGHAT, CDR2 FQNNGV. Trimming left V 1 base short and J 2 bases short, with 11 bases between. The CDR3 is 15 amino acids. The CDR3 reads CASSLARTANTEAFF. The CDR3 bases are TGTGCCAGCAGCTTAGCGAGAACAGCTAACACTGAAGCTTTCTTT.

This chain uses TRBV28 with TRBJ1-5; 10 bases line up with TRBD1. Germline V CDR1 and CDR2: MDHEN, SYDVKM. V trimming: 5 bases; J trimming: 3 bases; junction bases outside the gene matches: 7. The CDR3 runs 16 residues. The DNA of the CDR3 is TGTGCCAGCAGTGACTTGACAGGGGGCCCCAATCAGCCCCAGCATTTT. Translating it yields CASSDLTGGPNQPQHF. Combining the CDR3 with reference TRBV28 and TRBJ1-5 gives the whole variable domain DVKVTQSSRYLVKRTGEKVFLECVQDMDHENMFWYRQDPGLGLRLIYFSYDVKMKEKGDIPEGYSVSREKKERFSLILESASTNQTSMYLCASSDLTGGPNQPQHFGDGTRLSIL.

The chain carries TRBV5-4 and TRBJ2-3; 12 nucleotides line up with TRBD1. CDR3 size: 19 residues. Germline-derived CDR1 and CDR2 are SGHNT and YYREEE (reference sequence). After removal of 4 bases from V and 1 base from J, the junction contained 13 bases not matched to a gene. The CDR3 nucleotides are TGTGCCAGCAGCATGCCTCCGGGACAGGGGGCGGTGGGCACAGATACGCAGTATTTT. Translating it yields CASSMPPGQGAVGTDTQYF.

J is TRBJ2-7 and V is TRBV7-7, with D possibly matching TRBD2 (5 bases). Germline V gives CDR1 SSHAT, CDR2 FNYEAQ (reference sequence). There are 16 residues in the CDR3. The CDR3 region is CASSLLTCLREYEQYV. CDR3 coding DNA: TGTGCTAGCAGCCTCCTGACCTGCCTTCGGGAATACGAGCAGTACGTC.

This clone was recorded only once. The chain carries TRBV2 and TRBJ2-7, with D possibly being TRBD1 (5 bases). Germline V gene lookup returns CDR1 SNHLY and CDR2 FYNNEI. This CDR3 region has 13 residues. Trimming cost V 7 bases and J 3 bases, with 13 bases left between them. CDR3 bases: TGTGCCAGCACCGACAGCTTAATCTACGAGCAGTACGTC. Protein: CASTDSLIYEQYV.

The rearrangement links TRBV5-6 to TRBJ1-4; 8 bases are shared with TRBD1. The CDR3 totals 19 residues. CDR1 and CDR2 from the germline V gene are SGHDT and YYEEEE. V lost 0 bases and J lost 0; bases outside the gene matches: 10. This CDR3 reads CASSLANGGQGSTNEKLFF. The CDR3, as DNA: TGTGCCAGCAGCTTGGCCAACGGTGGACAGGGATCAACTAATGAAAAACTGTTTTTT.

CDR3 region: CASSPGTGPSYEQYV. DNA for the CDR3: TGTGCCAGCAGCCCCGGGACAGGGCCTTCCTACGAGCAGTACGTC. V is TRBV7-9 and J is TRBJ2-7, with TRBD1 matching over 9 bases. This CDR3 region has 15 residues. V trimming: 5 bases; J trimming: 1 base; junction bases outside the gene matches: 6. Germline V gives CDR1 SEHNR, CDR2 FQNEAQ (reference sequence).

The chain has TRBV6-5 and TRBJ1-6, with D possibly matching TRBD1 (5 bases). The CDR3 contains 15 residues. V was trimmed by 4 bases and J by 3 bases, leaving 10 bases between them. Germline V lookup: CDR1 MNHEY, CDR2 SVGAGI. CDR3 in amino acids: CASSSPTDYNSPLHF. In DNA form, the CDR3 reads TGTGCCAGCAGTTCGCCGACAGACTATAATTCACCCCTCCACTTT.

This chain uses TRBV6-5 with TRBJ1-5, with 7 bases matching TRBD1. The CDR3 extends over 14 amino acids. From germline, CDR1 is MNHEY and CDR2 SVGAGI. V was clipped by 7 bases and J by 5 bases; unmatched bases: 8. CDR3 protein: CASNDRAVDQPQHF. For the CDR3, the DNA is TGTGCCAGCAACGACAGGGCCGTGGATCAGCCCCAGCATTTT.

The chain recombines TRBV18 with TRBJ2-1; perhaps TRBD1 as D (6 bases). This CDR3 has 14 amino acids. Trimming removed 6 bases at V and 4 bases at J, with 13 bases between. Germline CDR1 reads KGHSH; CDR2 reads LQKENI. The DNA of the CDR3 is TGTGCCAGCTCTACCGATGACAGGTACAATGAGCAGTTCTTC. Residues: CASSTDDRYNEQFF.

J is TRBJ1-3 and V is TRBV15; a possible D gene is TRBD1 (6 bases). This CDR3 has 16 residues. Trimming cost V 1 base and J 4 bases, with 14 bases left between them. CDR1 is LNHNV, CDR2 YYDKDF, per germline (reference sequence). The CDR3 reads CATSRAQETGGNTIYF. CDR3 coding DNA: TGTGCCACCAGCAGAGCTCAGGAGACAGGAGGAAACACCATATATTTT.

This chain links TRBV5-3 with TRBJ1-5, with 7 bases matching TRBD1. TRBV5-3 is sorted into the ORF group, with uncertain function. Germline trimming cut 3 bases from V and 7 bases from J; bases unmatched to any gene: 22. CDR3 length: 19 amino acids. CDR3 region: CARSSSGGQGHNPHQPQHF. For the CDR3, the DNA is TGTGCCAGAAGCTCCTCAGGGGGTCAGGGGCACAATCCCCACCAGCCCCAGCATTTT.

The chain combines TRBV11-1 with TRBJ2-7; TRBD1 agrees at 8 bases. Unmatched junction bases numbered 16, after V lost 5 bases and J lost 4 bases. The CDR3 covers 17 residues. Germline V lookup: CDR1 SGHAT, CDR2 FQDESV (reference sequence). CDR3 sequence (DNA): TGTGCCAGCAGCCCCGGGGGACAGGCTATGGGGCCTTACGAGCAGTACGTC. Its translation is CASSPGGQAMGPYEQYV.